This T cell receptor beta chain was observed in a study of graft-versus-host responses after intestinal transplantation (dated by TCRdb to about 2021). A note on the overall study: The transplants that recipients got were multivisceral, liver-intestinal, or isolated intestinal. A cohort of about 26 intestinal transplant recipients, including one retransplant, was enrolled, and 3 patients lacking pretransplant specimens were excluded. Alloreactive clones were identified by sequencing pre-transplant mixed lymphocyte reaction products and comparing them with unstimulated pre-transplant donor and recipient T cells. Donor T cell macrochimerism was defined as a peak of at least 4% donor T cells among recipient peripheral blood mononuclear cells. After intestinal transplantation, graft-versus-host and host-versus-graft alloreactive T cell clones in the graft, circulation and bone marrow were tracked using bulk TCR-beta CDR3 sequencing. All recipients received anti-thymocyte globulin induction followed by maintenance tacrolimus and steroids for roughly three years. Rather than going through the commercial service, samples from three later patients were sequenced in-house on an Illumina MiSeq and processed with MiXCR. Results and caveats for the whole study, not just this receptor: GvH clones turned up in recipient bone marrow, with some appearing earlier in ileal mucosa or blood, a pattern consistent with an intestinal mucosal origin. Early after transplant, peak levels of circulating GvH clones were associated with declines in HvG clones. High GvH to HvG T cell clonal ratios were observed in the allografts of patients with donor T cell macrochimerism. Conclusions were limited by the relatively low number and heterogeneity of intestinal transplant patients.

The germline V gene sets CDR1 to SGHRS and CDR2 to YFSETQ. The CDR3 runs 14 residues from the cysteine to the phenylalanine. Only CDR3 DNA is held: 42 bases, read in frame from base 1. V and J are trimmed by 2 bases and 3 bases, and the gene matches miss 3 bases of the junction. The time point label, as the study defines it: cells obtained before transplantation from donor or recipient. CD3+CD4+ and CD3+CD8+ populations were FACS-sorted from unstimulated pre-transplant donor and recipient cells taken from spleen or lymph nodes. Libraries were made using the immunoSEQ multiplex PCR assay. For most patients, genomic DNA was isolated using the Qiagen DNeasy Blood and Tissue Kit and was shipped frozen to Adaptive Biotechnologies for TCR sequencing. For most patients, genomic DNA was subjected to high-throughput TCR-beta CDR3 sequencing by Adaptive Biotechnologies. The authors processed their data as follows. TCR sequencing data for some 19 patients were retrieved from Adaptive's ImmunoSEQ software; three other patients were processed with MiXCR and VDJtools. To correct CD4 versus CD8 sorting errors, sequences present in both subsets at a frequency ratio below 5:1 were removed. CDR3 nucleotide sequences shared between donor and recipient were removed because their origin could not be assigned. At least 2-fold expansion over unstimulated cells and a minimum CFSE-low frequency of 0.002% (template counts) or 0.001% (read counts) were required for clones to be classified as alloreactive. Clones were considered mappable if detected in sequenced pre-transplant spleen, lymph node, or MLR CFSE-low populations of the donor or recipient. The cumulative frequency of alloreactive clones was calculated as a percentage of all sequences, weighted by copy number. TCRdb carries this immuneACCESS record with in-frame sequences only. Its versions omit some clonotypes, under half of them owing to an unresolved V gene in the studies checked, with the rest unexplained. Clone size and the V and J calls come from that table; the DNA yielded D and trimming. Recorded for this sample are more than 85,000 clones; roughly four fifths of them occurred a single time. 0.8% to 0.9% of the sample goes to the ten largest clones.

Notes on this clone: Its antigen is unknown. No qualities accompany the bases; no much larger clone lies one base away.

The source is a human donor who received an intestinal transplant. The rearrangement joined TRBV5-1 to TRBJ2-5, with 8 junctional bases fitting TRBD2. Sequences were derived from unstimulated CD4+ T cells sorted from spleen or lymph node cells, sampled before intestinal transplant. The nucleotide sequence reads as follows: TGCGCCAGCAGCTTTGGAGCGGGGGAAGAGACCCAGTACTTC. This yields the protein CASSFGAGEETQYF.